Listed below are T cell receptor beta chains from one sample, sequenced in a study of ipilimumab plus nivolumab after autologous stem cell transplantation. Profiled with immunoSEQ multiplex PCR; TCRdb holds only in-frame clones, not every one. Counted here are 15,000 or so clones, 80% to 85% occurring once; the ten biggest clones make up more than 20%. The specimen comprised PBMCs, sampled in a trial of ipilimumab plus nivolumab as post-transplant consolidation. Receptors originate from a male donor with diffuse large B-cell lymphoma. Both conserved end residues are trimmed from each CDR3.

V gene,J gene,CDR3 protein
TRBV2,TRBJ1-1,ASGAGGWTEAF
TRBV2,TRBJ2-4,ASSRDTGAKNIQY
TRBV5-1,TRBJ2-3,ASSLGLAGTTDTQY
TRBV4-1,TRBJ2-3,ASSRTGTSGDTQY
TRBV5-6,TRBJ2-7,ASSRGRAYYEQY
TRBV7-2,TRBJ2-4,ASSRTSGTENIQY
TRBV7-3,TRBJ2-3,ASSLSGGGADTQY
TRBV6-5,TRBJ2-3,ASSYSDRGTDTQY
TRBV4-3,TRBJ2-7,ASSQDYLHQPTYEQY
TRBV6-1,TRBJ2-7,ASSETGTSLREQY
TRBV5-1,TRBJ1-3,ASSLSGNSGNTIY
TRBV6-5,TRBJ2-5,ASSYSVQETQY
TRBV2,TRBJ2-1,ASTGQVYNEQF
TRBV19,TRBJ1-5,ASSETGGNQPQH
TRBV30,TRBJ2-2,AWSGKGRVRAGELF
TRBV28,TRBJ1-2,ASREKGSYGYT
TRBV7-8,TRBJ2-1,ASSFSRHFRGAREQF
TRBV30,TRBJ1-2,AWSVQGPYGYT
TRBV19,TRBJ2-7,ASSTRTGTASYEQY
TRBV15,TRBJ2-3,ATSYGQGTDTQY
TRBV2,TRBJ1-2,ASCRTGVGYT
TRBV5-5,TRBJ1-6,ASSLSPLSSYNSPLH
TRBV5-4,TRBJ2-3,ASSPKLAGLSTDTQY
TRBV7-9,TRBJ1-3,ASSYRASGNTIY
TRBV6-5,TRBJ1-5,ASRGQGLNQPQH
TRBV5-4,TRBJ2-1,ASSLDLANNEQF
TRBV4-1,TRBJ1-6,ASSQRGPSYNSPLH
TRBV27,TRBJ1-2,ASSLSIHSGYT
TRBV9,TRBJ2-3,ASTLTSGATDTQY
TRBV30,TRBJ2-1,AWNPVSYNEQF
TRBV6-5,TRBJ2-7,ASSLGNEQY
TRBV5-6,TRBJ2-7,ASSEGTGSSYEQY
TRBV2,TRBJ2-1,ASTGSPLSYNEQF
TRBV5-5,TRBJ2-7,ASSQDGFGDSYEEQY
TRBV9,TRBJ2-3,ASSVLLAGGTDTQY
TRBV18,TRBJ2-7,ASSAGVDRDSYEQY
TRBV19,TRBJ1-5,ASSRAALLEPQH
TRBV4-2,TRBJ2-1,ASSQALGAHNEQF
TRBV28,TRBJ1-2,ASATGPYGYT
TRBV5-4,TRBJ2-7,ASSLRDREKEQY
TRBV6-5,TRBJ1-2,ASSYDTYYGYT
TRBV6-5,TRBJ1-2,ASSDLPTNYGYT
TRBV18,TRBJ1-5,ASSIDRASNQPQH
TRBV18,TRBJ2-5,ASSRLGQETQY
TRBV5-1,TRBJ1-4,ASSWQINEKLF
TRBV19,TRBJ1-3,ASSIIRRSSGNTIY
TRBV4-1,TRBJ2-7,ASSQEIGSLSSYEQY
TRBV5-4,TRBJ1-5,ASGRSGSNQPQH
TRBV19,TRBJ1-5,ASSSTSVGYNQPQH
TRBV2,TRBJ1-5,ASSGQGDQPQH
TRBV9,TRBJ2-2,ATSPGVGTGELF
TRBV10-3,TRBJ1-1,AISDPDRADTEAF
TRBV6-4,TRBJ1-1,ASSEPWGLRAEAF
TRBV7-3,TRBJ2-2,ASSLVATGELF